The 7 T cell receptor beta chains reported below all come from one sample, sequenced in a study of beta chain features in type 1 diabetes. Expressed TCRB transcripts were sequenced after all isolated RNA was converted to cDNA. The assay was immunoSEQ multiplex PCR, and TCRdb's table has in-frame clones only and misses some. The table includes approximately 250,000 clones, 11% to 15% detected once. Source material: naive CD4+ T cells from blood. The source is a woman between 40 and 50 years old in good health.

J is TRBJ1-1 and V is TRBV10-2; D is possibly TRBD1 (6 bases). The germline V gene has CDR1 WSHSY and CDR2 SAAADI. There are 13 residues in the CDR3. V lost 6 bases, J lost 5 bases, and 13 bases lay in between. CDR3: CASSSDRWTEAFF. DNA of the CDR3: TGCGCCAGCAGCAGTGACAGGTGGACTGAAGCTTTCTTT.

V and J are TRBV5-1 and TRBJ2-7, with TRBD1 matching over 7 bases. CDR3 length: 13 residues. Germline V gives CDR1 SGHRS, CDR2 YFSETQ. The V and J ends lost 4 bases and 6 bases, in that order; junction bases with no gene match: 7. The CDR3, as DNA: TGCGCCAGCAGCCCCGGGACAGTTGGCGAGCAGTACTTC. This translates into CASSPGTVGEQYF.

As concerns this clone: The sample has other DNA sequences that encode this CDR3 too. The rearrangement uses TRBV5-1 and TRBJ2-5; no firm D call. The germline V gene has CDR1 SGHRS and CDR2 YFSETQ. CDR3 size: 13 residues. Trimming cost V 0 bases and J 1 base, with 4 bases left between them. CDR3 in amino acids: CASSLASQETQYF. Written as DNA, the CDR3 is TGCGCCAGCAGCTTGGCCTCCCAAGAGACCCAGTACTTC. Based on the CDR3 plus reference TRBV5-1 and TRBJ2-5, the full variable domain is KAGVTQTPRYLIKTRGQQVTLSCSPISGHRSVSWYQQTPGQGLQFLFEYFSETQRNKGNFPGRFSGRQFSNSRSEMNVSTLELGDSALYLCASSLASQETQYFGPGTRLLVL.

CDR3 protein: CASSPLGQLPSGANVLTF. The CDR3, as DNA: TGTGCCAGCAGCCCCTTGGGACAGTTACCCTCTGGGGCCAACGTCCTGACTTTC. The chain recombines TRBV9 with TRBJ2-6, with TRBD1 identical over 7 bases. CDR1 is SGDLS and CDR2 is YYNGEE in the germline V gene. The V and J ends lost 4 bases and 0 bases, in that order; junction bases with no gene match: 10. CDR3 length: 18 amino acids.

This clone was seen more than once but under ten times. The CDR3 spells CASSFTPETDSEQYF. The CDR3 DNA follows: TGTGCCAGCAGCTTTACCCCCGAGACAGACTCCGAGCAGTACTTC. The rearrangement uses TRBV11-2 and TRBJ2-7; tentatively, D is TRBD1 (5 bases). Trimming removed 3 bases from V and 6 bases from J, with 18 bases in between. This CDR3 contains 15 residues. CDR1 and CDR2 from the germline V gene are SGHAT and FQNNGV.

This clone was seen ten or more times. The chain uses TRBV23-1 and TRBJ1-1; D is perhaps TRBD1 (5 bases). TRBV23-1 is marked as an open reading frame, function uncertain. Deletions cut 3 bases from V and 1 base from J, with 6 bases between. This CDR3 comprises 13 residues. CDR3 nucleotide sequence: TGCGCCAGCAGTCAGACAGAGAACACTGAAGCTTTCTTT. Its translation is CASSQTENTEAFF.

Written as DNA, the CDR3 is TGTGCCAGCAGCCGTTCTACTTCGGGGGACTACGAGCAGTACTTC. The encoded protein is CASSRSTSGDYEQYF. The genes are TRBV7-9 and TRBJ2-7; perhaps TRBD2 as D (6 bases). Germline V gene data show CDR1 as SEHNR and CDR2 as FQNEAQ (reference sequence). The CDR3 extends over 15 amino acids. V was pared by 5 bases and J by 3 bases, with 17 bases between.